The T cell receptor (beta chain) under discussion was sequenced for a study of blood T cell repertoires in COVID-19. Study at large: There were acute and convalescent COVID-19 samples, and they came from the United States, Italy and Spain. PBMCs, B-cell-depleted T cells, or T cells were the source of the cDNA or gDNA that made up the material.

Source study methods: Estimates of nucleated cell counts were drawn from the amplification of reference gene primers. Some clones are missing from TCRdb's copy, which holds only in-frame ones; the method was immunoSEQ multiplex PCR. The DNA was the basis for D and trimming; V, J and clone size are from that table. The sample carries tens of thousands of clones, around 84% recorded once. The V gene lost 0 bases and the J gene lost 2 bases, with 7 bases spanning the gap. The CDR3 runs to 14 residues. In germline, CDR1 is LGHDT, CDR2 YNNKEL (reference sequence). This receptor was obtained from a man aged 65 to 85 with acute or convalescent COVID-19. The V call is TRBV3-1 (or the pseudogene TRBV3-2), the J call TRBJ1-2, with no clear D. Source material: peripheral blood. For the CDR3, the DNA is TGTGCCAGCAGCCAAGAAGCTGTGAACTATGGCTACACCTTC. Protein sequence: CASSQEAVNYGYTF.